One sample yielded the 2 T cell receptor beta chains listed below, sequenced in a study of blood T cell repertoires in COVID-19. The repertoire was sequenced with immunoSEQ multiplex PCR; TCRdb's copy has only in-frame clones and lacks some. Among 45,000 to 55,000 clones, roughly 88% were seen once, and the ten largest hold approximately 3.7%. The sequencing sample was made of peripheral blood. The receptors come from a human donor in a cohort sampled during active COVID-19.

The DNA for the CDR3 is TGTGCCAGCAGATCCGGGACAGGCCCTTACAATGAGCAGTTCTTC. This codes for CASRSGTGPYNEQFF. The rearrangement joins TRBV2 to TRBJ2-1; TRBD1 matches at 8 bases. Germline loops: CDR1 SNHLY, CDR2 FYNNEI. J lost 4 bases, V lost 6 bases, and 8 bases had no gene match. The CDR3 has 15 amino acids.

This clone was seen only once. V usage is TRBV15 and J usage is TRBJ2-4, with a tentative D call TRBD1 (6 bases). The CDR3 consists of 15 residues. CDR1 LNHNV and CDR2 YYDKDF come from the germline V gene (reference sequence). Trimming took off 0 bases at V and 6 bases at J, with 12 bases between the two ends. The CDR3 DNA reads TGTGCCACCAGCAGAGATCCAGGGACACTAAACATTCAGTACTTC. It yields the protein CATSRDPGTLNIQYF.